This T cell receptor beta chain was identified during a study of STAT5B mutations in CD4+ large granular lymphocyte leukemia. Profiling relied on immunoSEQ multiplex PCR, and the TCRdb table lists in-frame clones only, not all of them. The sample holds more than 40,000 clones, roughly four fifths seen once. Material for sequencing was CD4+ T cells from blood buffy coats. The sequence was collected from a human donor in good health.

This chain's CDR3 is CASSLRTTNEKLFF. DNA of the CDR3: TGTGCCAGCAGTTTAAGAACAACTAATGAAAAACTGTTTTTT. The chain joins TRBV28 to TRBJ1-4, with unresolved D. Germline V gene sequence: CDR1 MDHEN, CDR2 SYDVKM. CDR3 length equals 14 residues. The ends were cut back, 2 bases at V and 0 bases at J, with 4 bases in the middle.